This T cell receptor beta chain was found in a study of cytomegalovirus exposure and HLA in healthy donors. Study-wide results and caveats: Judged likely to be a sequencing artifact was a cluster of highly shared sequence variants.

PCR amplification relied on 60 Vbeta primers (plus 13 Jbeta primers). Original analysis: Some 10 million of the roughly 80 million unique TCR beta chains counted in a later analysis were shared. Libraries were prepared by immunoSEQ multiplex PCR; TCRdb keeps only in-frame clonotypes and omits some of them. The V and J calls and clone size were taken over from that table, and D and trimming were inferred from the DNA. The sample records 150,000 or so clones, around 80% being singletons. This CDR3 contains 15 residues. After removal of 3 bases from V and 2 bases from J, the junction contained 4 bases not matched to a gene. Germline lookup yields CDR1 KGHSH and CDR2 LQKENI. Concerning this clone: The target antigen is unknown.

The V and J genes are TRBV18 and TRBJ2-3; TRBD1 matches at 8 bases. The TCR sequence derives from a man between 50 and 59 years old in good health and CMV-seropositive. Material for sequencing was PBMCs. The CDR3 region is CASSPGQGVTDTQYF. Here the CDR3 DNA reads TGTGCCAGCTCACCCGGACAGGGTGTCACAGATACGCAGTATTTT.